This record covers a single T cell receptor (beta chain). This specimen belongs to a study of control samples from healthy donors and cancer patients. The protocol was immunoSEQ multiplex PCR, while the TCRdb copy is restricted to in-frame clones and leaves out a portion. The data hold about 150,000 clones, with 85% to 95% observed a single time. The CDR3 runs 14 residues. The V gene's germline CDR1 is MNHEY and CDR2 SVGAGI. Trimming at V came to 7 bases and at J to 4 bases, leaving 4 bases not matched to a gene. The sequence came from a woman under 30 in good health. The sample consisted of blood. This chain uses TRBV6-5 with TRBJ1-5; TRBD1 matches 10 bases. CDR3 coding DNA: TGTGCCAGCATCGACAGGGGGCGGAATCAGCCCCAGCATTTT. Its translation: CASIDRGRNQPQHF.